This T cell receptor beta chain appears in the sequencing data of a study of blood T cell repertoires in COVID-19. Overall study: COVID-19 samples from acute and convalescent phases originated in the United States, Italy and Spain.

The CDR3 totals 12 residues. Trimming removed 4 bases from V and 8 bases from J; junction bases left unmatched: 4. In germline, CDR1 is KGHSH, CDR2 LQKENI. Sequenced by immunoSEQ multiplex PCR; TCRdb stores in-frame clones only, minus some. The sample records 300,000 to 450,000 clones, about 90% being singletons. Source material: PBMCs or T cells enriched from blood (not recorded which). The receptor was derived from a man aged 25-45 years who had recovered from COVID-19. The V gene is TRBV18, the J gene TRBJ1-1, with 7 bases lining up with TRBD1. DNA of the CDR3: TGTGCCAGCTCACAGGGGGCCGGAGAAGCTTTCTTT. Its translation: CASSQGAGEAFF.